These 10 T cell receptor beta chains came from one sample sequenced in a study of blood T cell repertoires in COVID-19. Clones were sequenced by immunoSEQ multiplex PCR, and TCRdb holds only the in-frame ones, with some missing. The sample consists of approximately 140,000 clones, around three quarters of them appearing once. The source material was peripheral blood. These receptors were collected from a man between 60 and 75 years old with acute or convalescent COVID-19.

In this sample, this clone turned up a few times. The chain carries TRBV28 and TRBJ1-5, with a weak D call TRBD1 (6 bases). The CDR3 extends over 16 amino acids. The germline CDR1 and CDR2 sequences are MDHEN and SYDVKM. V shed 6 bases and J shed 4 bases, with 19 bases lying between them. CDR3 DNA sequence: TGTGCCAGCAGAGAGGGGGTGAGGGGAGCTAATCAGCCCCAGCATTTT. This sequence encodes CASREGVRGANQPQHF.

This sequence joins TRBV14 and TRBJ1-2, with D unresolved. V was trimmed by 5 bases and J by 0 bases, leaving 13 bases between them. The germline gives CDR1 SGHDN, CDR2 FVKESK. This CDR3 contains 15 residues. CDR3 region: CASSATLIANYGYTF. The CDR3 bases are TGTGCCAGCAGCGCCACGCTGATAGCTAACTATGGCTACACCTTC.

This clone was found a few times. The chain combines TRBV12-3 or TRBV12-4 with TRBJ2-2; the D gene is possibly TRBD1 (5 bases). The CDR3 totals 13 residues. V was trimmed by 7 bases and J by 1 base, leaving 7 bases between them. The DNA for the CDR3 is TGTGCCAGCAACACAGGGAACACCGGGGAGCTGTTTTTT. This gives the protein CASNTGNTGELFF.

CDR3 in amino acids: CASRGWDRARYEQYF. CDR3 DNA sequence: TGTGCCAGCAGGGGGTGGGACAGGGCAAGGTACGAGCAGTACTTC. This sequence joins TRBV25-1 and TRBJ2-7, with TRBD1 matching over 9 bases. The CDR3 is 15 residues long. The J segment lost 4 bases and the V segment lost 6 bases, leaving 10 bases of the junction unmatched. Germline CDR1 MGHDK, CDR2 SYGVNS.

V gene TRBV4-2 combines with J gene TRBJ1-2; D is possibly TRBD1 (5 bases). Trimming took 1 base from V and 8 from J, leaving 11 bases between them. The V gene's germline CDR1 is LGHNA and CDR2 YNFKEQ. This CDR3 contains 13 residues. CDR3 in DNA: TGTGCCAGCAGCCAAGCCAGGGAAGGAGGCTACACCTTC. Translation gives CASSQAREGGYTF.

V and J are TRBV19 and TRBJ1-6, with TRBD1 as a possible D gene (6 bases). The CDR3 is made up of 15 amino acids. The germline gives CDR1 LNHDA, CDR2 SQIVND (reference sequence). Trimming removed 5 bases from V and 10 bases from J, with 18 bases in between. Here the CDR3 reads CASSPGTGLASPLHF. CDR3 nucleotides: TGTGCCAGTAGTCCAGGAACAGGGCTGGCCTCACCCCTCCACTTT.

This chain uses TRBV2 with TRBJ2-7; TRBD2 matches 8 bases. Trimming at V came to 6 bases and at J to 2 bases, leaving 9 bases not matched to a gene. The CDR3 covers 15 residues. Germline V gene lookup returns CDR1 SNHLY and CDR2 FYNNEI. CDR3 DNA: TGTGCCAGCAGGTTCCCGAGCGGGAGTACCTACGAGCAGTACTTC. Its protein is CASRFPSGSTYEQYF.

V and J are TRBV29-1 and TRBJ2-3; 7 bases map to TRBD1. CDR1 SQVTM and CDR2 ANQGSEA come from the germline V gene. J lost 3 bases, V lost 4 bases, and 4 bases had no gene match. The CDR3 sequence is 13 residues long. CDR3 DNA: TGCAGCGTTGCAAGGGGGCGAACAGATACGCAGTATTTT. Its protein product is CSVARGRTDTQYF.

The rearrangement links TRBV6-4 to TRBJ2-3, with D maybe TRBD2 (5 bases). With 0 bases removed from V and 4 bases from J, the gap between germline ends came to 11 bases. The CDR3 covers 15 residues. Looked up from germline, CDR1 is MRHNA and CDR2 is SNTAGT. CDR3: CASSDSSGRADTQYF. CDR3 bases: TGTGCCAGCAGTGACTCAAGCGGTCGGGCAGATACGCAGTATTTT.

CDR3 loop: CASSPTGPTGELFF. The CDR3 nucleotides read TGCGCCAGCAGCCCGACAGGCCCCACCGGGGAGCTGTTTTTT. This chain links TRBV5-1 with TRBJ2-2; D possibly corresponds to TRBD1 (6 bases). The CDR3 consists of 14 residues. Trimming pared 4 bases from V and 4 bases from J, leaving 11 bases between. The V gene's germline CDR1 is SGHRS and CDR2 YFSETQ.